This T cell receptor beta chain was recorded in a study of regulatory T cells in long-lasting Graves disease. Study findings and constraints: The study found TRBV28, TRBJ1-2 and TRBJ2-5 favored in persistent disease.

TCR beta libraries were built with iRepertoire HTBI primers and Arm-PCR of CDR3 regions. Each CDR3 protein gets one entry after TCRdb re-called the multiplex PCR reads with MiXCR. This sample has 550,000 to 650,000 distinct CDR3 sequences, with approximately 16% found just once. The time point denotes: newly diagnosed GD, antithyroid drugs for less than 3 months. The TCR library used RNA extracted from PBMCs. This clonotype showed up just a few times. The antigen remains unidentified. Per germline, CDR1 GTSNPN and CDR2 SVGIG (reference sequence). The CDR3 covers 13 residues. Losses at the gene ends were 4 bases for V and 8 bases for J; bases not matched to a gene: 9. These data are also associated with another study on T cells in Graves' hyperthyroidism and ophthalmopathy. From that study: HTBI primers were employed in a first-round RT-PCR of the TCR CDR3.

The chain is built from TRBV30 and TRBJ2-7; 9 bases match TRBD2. Sequencing was performed on peripheral blood mononuclear cells (PBMCs), taken at new diagnosis, from a patient treated with antithyroid drugs. This TCR was recovered from a man between 18 and 35 years old with Graves disease. The CDR3 region has the DNA TGTGCCTGGACGACTAGCGGACTTACGAAGCAGTACTTC. Translating it yields CAWTTSGLTKQYF.